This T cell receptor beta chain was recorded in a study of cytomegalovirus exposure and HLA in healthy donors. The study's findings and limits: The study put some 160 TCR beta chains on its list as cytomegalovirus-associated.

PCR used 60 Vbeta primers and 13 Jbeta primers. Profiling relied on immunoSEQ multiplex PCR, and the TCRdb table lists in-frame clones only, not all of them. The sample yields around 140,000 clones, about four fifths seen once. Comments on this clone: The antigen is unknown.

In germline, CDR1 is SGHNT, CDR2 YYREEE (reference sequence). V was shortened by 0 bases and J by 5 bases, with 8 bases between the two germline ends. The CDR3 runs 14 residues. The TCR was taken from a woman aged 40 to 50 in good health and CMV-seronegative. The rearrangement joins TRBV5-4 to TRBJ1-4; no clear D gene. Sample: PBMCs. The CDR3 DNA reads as TGTGCCAGCAGCTTGGACGGACTGAATGAAAAACTGTTTTTT. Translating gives CASSLDGLNEKLFF.